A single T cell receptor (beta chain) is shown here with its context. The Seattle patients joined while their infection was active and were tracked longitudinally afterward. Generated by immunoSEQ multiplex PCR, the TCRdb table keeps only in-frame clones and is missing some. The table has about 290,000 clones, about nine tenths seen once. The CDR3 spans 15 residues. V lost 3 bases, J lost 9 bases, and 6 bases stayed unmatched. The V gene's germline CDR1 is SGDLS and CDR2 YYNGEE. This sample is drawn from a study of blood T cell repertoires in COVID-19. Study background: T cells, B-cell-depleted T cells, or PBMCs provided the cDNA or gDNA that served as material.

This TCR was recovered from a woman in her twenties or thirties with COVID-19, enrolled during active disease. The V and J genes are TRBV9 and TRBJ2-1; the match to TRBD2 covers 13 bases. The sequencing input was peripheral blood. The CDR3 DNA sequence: TGTGCCAGCAGCGCCGGACTAGCGGGGGACGGTGAGCAGTTCTTC. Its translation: CASSAGLAGDGEQFF. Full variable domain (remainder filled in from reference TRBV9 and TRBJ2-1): DSGVTQTPKHLITATGQRVTLRCSPRSGDLSVYWYQQSLDQGLQFLIQYYNGEERAKGNILERFSAQQFPDLHSELNLSSLELGDSALYFCASSAGLAGDGEQFFGPGTRLTVL.